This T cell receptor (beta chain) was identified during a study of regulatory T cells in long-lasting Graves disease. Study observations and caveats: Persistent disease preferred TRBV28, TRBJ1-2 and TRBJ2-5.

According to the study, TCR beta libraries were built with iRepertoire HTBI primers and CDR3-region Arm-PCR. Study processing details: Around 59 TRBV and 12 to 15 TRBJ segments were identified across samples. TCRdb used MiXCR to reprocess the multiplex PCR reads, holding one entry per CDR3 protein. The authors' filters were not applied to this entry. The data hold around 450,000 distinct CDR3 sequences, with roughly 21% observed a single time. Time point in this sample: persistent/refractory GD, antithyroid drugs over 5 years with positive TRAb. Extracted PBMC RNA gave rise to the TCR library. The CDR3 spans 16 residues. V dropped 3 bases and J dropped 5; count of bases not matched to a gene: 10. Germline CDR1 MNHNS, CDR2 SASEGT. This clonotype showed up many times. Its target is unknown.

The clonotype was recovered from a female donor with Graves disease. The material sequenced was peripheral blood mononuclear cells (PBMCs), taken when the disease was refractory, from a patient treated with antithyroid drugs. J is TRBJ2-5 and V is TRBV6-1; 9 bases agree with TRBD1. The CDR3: CASSDVLGQGLETQYF. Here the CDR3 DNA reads TGTGCCAGCAGTGATGTGCTGGGACAGGGATTGGAGACCCAGTACTTC.